Described below is a single T cell receptor (beta chain) sequence and its context. Its antigen is not known. In germline, CDR1 is SQVTM, CDR2 ANQGSEA. This CDR3 contains 15 residues. Trimming took 7 bases from V and 8 from J, leaving 26 bases between them. Using immunoSEQ multiplex PCR, the repertoire was profiled, and TCRdb retains in-frame clones only, with some absent. Here the sample spans about 200,000 clones, more than 65% being singletons. The sample originates from a study of cytomegalovirus exposure and HLA in healthy donors. Points from the study as a whole: A few of the chains that were CMV-associated were confirmed in vitro to be specific for CMV antigens.

The sequence derives from a woman in her thirties in good health and CMV-seropositive. The sequencing input was PBMCs. The J gene is TRBJ1-2, the V gene TRBV29-1, with a possible D match to TRBD1 (5 bases). The CDR3 DNA follows: TGCAGCGCCGACCACGGGACTTACGGGGGTTTGGGCTACACCTTC. This encodes CSADHGTYGGLGYTF. Full variable domain (rest looked up from reference TRBV29-1 and TRBJ1-2): SAVISQKPSRDICQRGTSLTIQCQVDSQVTMMFWYRQQPGQSLTLIATANQGSEATYESGFVIDKFPISRPNLTFSTLTVSNMSPEDSSIYLCSADHGTYGGLGYTFGSGTRLTVV.